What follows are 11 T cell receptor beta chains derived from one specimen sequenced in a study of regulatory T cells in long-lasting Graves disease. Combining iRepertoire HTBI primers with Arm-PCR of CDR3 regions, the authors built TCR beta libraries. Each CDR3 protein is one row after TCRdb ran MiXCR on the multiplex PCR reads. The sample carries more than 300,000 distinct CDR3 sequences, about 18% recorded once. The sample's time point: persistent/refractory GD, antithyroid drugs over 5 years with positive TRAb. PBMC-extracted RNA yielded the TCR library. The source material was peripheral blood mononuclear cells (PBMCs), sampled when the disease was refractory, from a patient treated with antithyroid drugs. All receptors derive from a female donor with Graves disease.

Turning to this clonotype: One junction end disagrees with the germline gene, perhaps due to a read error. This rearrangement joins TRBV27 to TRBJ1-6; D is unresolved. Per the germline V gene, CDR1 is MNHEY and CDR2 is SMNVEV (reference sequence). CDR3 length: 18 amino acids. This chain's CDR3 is CASSLYLDLSSYNSPPHF. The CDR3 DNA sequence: TGTGCCAGCAGTTTATACCTAGACTTGAGCTCCTATAATTCACCCCCCCACTTT.

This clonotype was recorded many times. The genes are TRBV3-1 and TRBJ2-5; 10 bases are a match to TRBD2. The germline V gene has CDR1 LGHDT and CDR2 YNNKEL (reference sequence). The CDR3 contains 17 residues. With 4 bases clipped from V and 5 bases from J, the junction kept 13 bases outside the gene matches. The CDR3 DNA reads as TGTGCCAGCAGCCCTCGGGCTAGCGGGGGCTTGGGGGAGACCCAGTACTTC. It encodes CASSPRASGGLGETQYF.

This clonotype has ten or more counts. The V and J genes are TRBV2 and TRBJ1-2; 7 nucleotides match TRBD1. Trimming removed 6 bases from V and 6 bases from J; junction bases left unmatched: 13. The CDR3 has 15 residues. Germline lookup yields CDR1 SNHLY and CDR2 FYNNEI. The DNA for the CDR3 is TGTGCCAGCAGGGCCCCGGGACAGCCGACTGATGGCTACACCTTC. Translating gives CASRAPGQPTDGYTF. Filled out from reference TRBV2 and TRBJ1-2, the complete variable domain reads EPEVTQTPSHQVTQMGQEVILRCVPISNHLYFYWYRQILGQKVEFLVSFYNNEISEKSEIFDDQFSVERPDGSNFTLKIRSTKLEDSAMYFCASRAPGQPTDGYTFGSGTRLTVV.

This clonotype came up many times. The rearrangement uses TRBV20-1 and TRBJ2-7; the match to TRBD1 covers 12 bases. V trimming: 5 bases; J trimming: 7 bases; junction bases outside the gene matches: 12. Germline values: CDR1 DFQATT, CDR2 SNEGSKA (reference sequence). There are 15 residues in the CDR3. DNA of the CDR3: TGCAGTGCTTCCCCCGGGACAGGGGGCGCTTGGGAGCAGTACTTC. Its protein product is CSASPGTGGAWEQYF.

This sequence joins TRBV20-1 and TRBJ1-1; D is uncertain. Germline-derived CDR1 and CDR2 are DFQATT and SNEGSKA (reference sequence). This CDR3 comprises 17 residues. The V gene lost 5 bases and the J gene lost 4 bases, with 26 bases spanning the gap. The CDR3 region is CSALPGRTFYMSTEAFF. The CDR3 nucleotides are TGCAGTGCTTTACCCGGACGGACCTTTTACATGAGCACTGAAGCTTTCTTT.

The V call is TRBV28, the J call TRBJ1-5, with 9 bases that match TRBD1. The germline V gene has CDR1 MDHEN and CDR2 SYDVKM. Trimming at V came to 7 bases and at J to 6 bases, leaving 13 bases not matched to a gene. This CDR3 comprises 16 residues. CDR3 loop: CASIAAGQGSRQPQHF. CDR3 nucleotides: TGTGCCAGCATCGCGGCCGGACAGGGGTCACGTCAGCCCCAGCATTTT.

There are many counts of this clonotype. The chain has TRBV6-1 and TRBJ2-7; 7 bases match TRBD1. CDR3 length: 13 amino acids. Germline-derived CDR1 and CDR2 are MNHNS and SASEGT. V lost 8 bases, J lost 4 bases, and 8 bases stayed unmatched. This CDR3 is CASRSWDRYEQYF. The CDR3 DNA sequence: TGTGCCAGCCGGAGTTGGGACAGATACGAGCAGTACTTC.

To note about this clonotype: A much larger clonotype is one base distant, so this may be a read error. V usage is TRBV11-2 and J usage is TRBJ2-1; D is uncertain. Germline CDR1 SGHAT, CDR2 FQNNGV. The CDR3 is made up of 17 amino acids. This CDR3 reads CASTPVRSRPPYNGQFF. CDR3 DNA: TGTGCCAGCACCCCCGTTCGCAGCAGGCCCCCTTACAATGGGCAGTTCTTC.

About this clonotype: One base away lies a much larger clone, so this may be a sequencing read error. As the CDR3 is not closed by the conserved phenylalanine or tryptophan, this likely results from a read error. In nucleotides, the CDR3 is TGTGCCACCAGCGGCCAAAGGGCCTACGAGCAGTACCTC. It is translated as CATSGQRAYEQYL. V and J are TRBV15 and TRBJ2-7; D not certain. V gave up 5 bases and J gave up 2 bases, with 10 bases separating them. The V gene's germline CDR1 is LNHNV and CDR2 YYDKDF (reference sequence). The CDR3 extends over 13 amino acids.

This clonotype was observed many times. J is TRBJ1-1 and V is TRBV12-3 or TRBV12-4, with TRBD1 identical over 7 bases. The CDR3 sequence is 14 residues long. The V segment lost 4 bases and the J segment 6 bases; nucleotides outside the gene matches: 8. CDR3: CASSSQGNIAEAFF. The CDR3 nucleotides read TGTGCCAGCAGTTCACAGGGGAATATCGCTGAAGCTTTCTTT.

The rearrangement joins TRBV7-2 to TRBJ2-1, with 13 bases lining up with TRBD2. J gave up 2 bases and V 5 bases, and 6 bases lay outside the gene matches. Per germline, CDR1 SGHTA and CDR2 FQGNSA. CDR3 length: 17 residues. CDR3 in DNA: TGTGCCAGCAGCCACGGGACTAGCGGGGACACCTACAATGAGCAGTTCTTC. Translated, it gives CASSHGTSGDTYNEQFF.